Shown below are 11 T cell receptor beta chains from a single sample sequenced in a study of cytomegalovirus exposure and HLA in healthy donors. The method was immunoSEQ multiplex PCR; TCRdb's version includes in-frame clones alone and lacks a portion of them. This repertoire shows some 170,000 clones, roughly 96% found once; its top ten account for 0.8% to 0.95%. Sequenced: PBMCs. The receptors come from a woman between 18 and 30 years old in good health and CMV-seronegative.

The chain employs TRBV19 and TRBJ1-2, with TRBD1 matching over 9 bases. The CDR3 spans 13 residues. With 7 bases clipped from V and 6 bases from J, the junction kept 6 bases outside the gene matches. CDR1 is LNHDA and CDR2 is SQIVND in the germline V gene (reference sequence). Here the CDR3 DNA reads TGTGCCAGTAAGGGGGACAGGGTAAATGGCTACACCTTC. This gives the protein CASKGDRVNGYTF.

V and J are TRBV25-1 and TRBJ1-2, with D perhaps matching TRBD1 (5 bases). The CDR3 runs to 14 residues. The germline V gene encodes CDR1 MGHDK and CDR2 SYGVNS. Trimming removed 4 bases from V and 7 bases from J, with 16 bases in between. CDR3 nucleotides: TGTGCCAGCAGTGCCCCCGGCCAGGGTGGTGGCTACACCTTC. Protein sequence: CASSAPGQGGGYTF.

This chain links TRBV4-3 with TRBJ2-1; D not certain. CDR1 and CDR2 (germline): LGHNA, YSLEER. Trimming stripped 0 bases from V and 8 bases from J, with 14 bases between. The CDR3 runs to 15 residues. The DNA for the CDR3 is TGCGCCAGCAGCCAAGAAACCGCGCTAATCGATGAGCAGTTCTTC. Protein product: CASSQETALIDEQFF.

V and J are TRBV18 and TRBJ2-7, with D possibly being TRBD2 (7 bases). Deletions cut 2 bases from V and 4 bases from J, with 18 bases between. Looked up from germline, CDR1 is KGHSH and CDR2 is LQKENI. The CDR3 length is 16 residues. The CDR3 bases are TGTGCCAGCTCACCAAAGCAGGGGAGGGTGGATTACGAGCAGTACTTC. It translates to CASSPKQGRVDYEQYF.

This CDR3 reads CASSQAGGTQETQYF. In DNA, the CDR3 is TGTGCCAGTAGTCAGGCGGGGGGGACCCAAGAGACCCAGTACTTC. The genes are TRBV19 and TRBJ2-5, with TRBD2 matching 9 bases. The V gene end was trimmed by 5 bases and the J gene end by 1 base; junction bases not matched to a gene: 5. Germline-derived CDR1 and CDR2 are LNHDA and SQIVND (reference sequence). The CDR3 is 15 residues long.

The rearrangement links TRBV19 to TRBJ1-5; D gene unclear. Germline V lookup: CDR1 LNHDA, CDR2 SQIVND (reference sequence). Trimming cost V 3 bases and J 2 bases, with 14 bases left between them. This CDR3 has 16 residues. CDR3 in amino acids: CASSIQPPGGNQPQHF. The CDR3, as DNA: TGTGCCAGTAGTATTCAGCCTCCCGGAGGCAATCAGCCCCAGCATTTT.

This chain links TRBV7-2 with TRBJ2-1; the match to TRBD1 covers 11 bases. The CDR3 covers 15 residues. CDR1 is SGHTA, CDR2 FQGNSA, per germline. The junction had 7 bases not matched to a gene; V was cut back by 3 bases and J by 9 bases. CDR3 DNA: TGTGCCAGCAGCTTCTCCGAAGGACAGGGGGCTGAGCAGTTCTTC. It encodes CASSFSEGQGAEQFF.

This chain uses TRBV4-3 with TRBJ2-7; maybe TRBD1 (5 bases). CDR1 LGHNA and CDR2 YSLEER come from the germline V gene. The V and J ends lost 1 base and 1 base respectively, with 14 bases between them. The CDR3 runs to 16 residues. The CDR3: CASSQGAGRGSYEQYF. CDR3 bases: TGCGCCAGCAGCCAAGGGGCAGGGCGAGGATCCTACGAGCAGTACTTC.

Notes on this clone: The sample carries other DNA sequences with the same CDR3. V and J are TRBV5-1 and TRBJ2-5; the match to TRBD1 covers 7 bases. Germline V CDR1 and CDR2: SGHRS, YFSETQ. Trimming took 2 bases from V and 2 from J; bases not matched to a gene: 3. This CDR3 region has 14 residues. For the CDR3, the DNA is TGCGCCAGCAGCTTAGGGACAGTGCAAGAGACCCAGTACTTC. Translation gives CASSLGTVQETQYF.

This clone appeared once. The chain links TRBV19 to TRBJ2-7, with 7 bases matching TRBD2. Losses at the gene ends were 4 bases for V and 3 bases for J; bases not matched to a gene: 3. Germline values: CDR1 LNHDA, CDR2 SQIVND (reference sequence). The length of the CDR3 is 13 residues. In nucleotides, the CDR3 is TGTGCCAGTAGTACCGGACTAGACTACGAGCAGTACTTC. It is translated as CASSTGLDYEQYF. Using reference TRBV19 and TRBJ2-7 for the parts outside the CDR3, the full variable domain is DGGITQSPKYLFRKEGQNVTLSCEQNLNHDAMYWYRQDPGQGLRLIYYSQIVNDFQKGDIAEGYSVSREKKESFPLTVTSAQKNPTAFYLCASSTGLDYEQYFGPGTRLTVT.

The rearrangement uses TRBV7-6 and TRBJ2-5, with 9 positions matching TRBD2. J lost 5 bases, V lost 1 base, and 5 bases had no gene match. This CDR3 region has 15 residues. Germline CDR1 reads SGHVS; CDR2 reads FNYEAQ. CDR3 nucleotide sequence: TGTGCCAGCAGCTTAGGGCGGGGGGGAGGCGAGACCCAGTACTTC. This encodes CASSLGRGGGETQYF.